This T cell receptor (beta chain) appears in the sequencing data of a study of blood T cell repertoires in COVID-19 (TCRdb year 2020). As for the study more broadly: The collaborator samples originated in the United States, Italy and Spain and spanned the acute and convalescent phases of COVID-19. The prospective study material was composed of cDNA or gDNA derived from T cells, B-cell-depleted T cells, or PBMCs. The dataset comprised deeply sampled blood TCRbeta repertoires from subjects exposed to, actively infected with, or recovered from COVID-19. The repertoires were released in a freely available public database meant as a resource for research on the immune response to SARS-CoV-2. Samples came from the ongoing ImmuneRACE study (first 160 participants) plus 1,254 subjects from 6 global collaborators. Sample metadata almost always included a de-identified subject ID, COVID-19 status, age in years and sex. Where available, HLA class I and class II types were obtained from metadata supplied by the sample provider rather than from assay-based typing. The study at large found these results: How much clinical and demographic metadata was included differed by source and by participant, and the metadata was provided uncurated.

Each collaborating institution followed its own protocols to collect whole blood in K2EDTA tubes. For TCRbeta analysis, collaborators shipped samples in one of three forms: frozen whole blood, isolated PBMCs, or DNA extracted from either of those sample types. The immunoSEQ Assay, a bias-controlled multiplex PCR, was used to amplify TCRbeta CDR3 regions from genomic DNA. The authors' analysis ran thus. Nucleated cell counts per sample were estimated from amplification of reference gene primers within the assay. Sequence reads were collapsed and filtered to measure the absolute abundance of every unique TCRbeta CDR3 rearrangement. For each sample, productive Simpson clonality was calculated as the square root of Simpson's diversity index over productive rearrangements. In its TCRdb copy, this immuneACCESS table keeps in-frame sequences only and misses some clones. Where compared with another copy, unresolved V genes explain less than half of these, and the others have no known cause. For V, J and clone size, that table is used; D and trimming come from the DNA. The sample includes about 200,000 clones, with about nine tenths observed a single time. The top ten clones comprise 6.5% to 8.5% of the sample.

CDR1 SEHNR and CDR2 FQNEAQ are derived from the germline V gene (reference sequence). V and J lose 11 bases and 3 bases, and a span of 10 bases separates them. Taken from cysteine to phenylalanine, the CDR3 has 11 residues. This entry keeps only the CDR3 DNA: 33 bases, framed from base 1. In regard to this clone: This receptor's antigen is unknown. Per-nucleotide qualities are absent, and no much larger clonotype sits a single base away.

The clonotype originates from a man aged 35-49 years with acute or convalescent COVID-19. In this chain, TRBV7-9 is recombined with TRBJ1-2; tentative D gene TRBD1, with 5 bases matching. Material: peripheral blood. The bases are TGTGCCGGAGGGGAAGACTATGGCTACACCTTC. Translation gives CAGGEDYGYTF.